This entry is about one TCR beta chain. Participants' own reports of clinical history determined their cohort assignment. The data are from a study of blood T cell repertoires in COVID-19. Study at large: The samples span acute and convalescent COVID-19 from the United States, Italy and Spain.

Sequencing was performed with immunoSEQ multiplex PCR; in TCRdb, only in-frame clones are kept and a portion is missing. The table shows 150,000 to 200,000 clones, with approximately 80% occurring only once. The origin of this receptor is a man between 50 and 59 years old who had recovered from COVID-19. The sequenced material came from PBMCs or T cells enriched from blood (not recorded which).

This CDR3 is CASSPKQETQYF. DNA of the CDR3: TGTGCCAGCTCACCTAAACAAGAGACCCAGTACTTC. The chain joins TRBV18 to TRBJ2-5; D unclear. This CDR3 contains 12 residues. Germline-derived CDR1 and CDR2 are KGHSH and LQKENI. V was pared by 3 bases and J by 2 bases, with 4 bases between.